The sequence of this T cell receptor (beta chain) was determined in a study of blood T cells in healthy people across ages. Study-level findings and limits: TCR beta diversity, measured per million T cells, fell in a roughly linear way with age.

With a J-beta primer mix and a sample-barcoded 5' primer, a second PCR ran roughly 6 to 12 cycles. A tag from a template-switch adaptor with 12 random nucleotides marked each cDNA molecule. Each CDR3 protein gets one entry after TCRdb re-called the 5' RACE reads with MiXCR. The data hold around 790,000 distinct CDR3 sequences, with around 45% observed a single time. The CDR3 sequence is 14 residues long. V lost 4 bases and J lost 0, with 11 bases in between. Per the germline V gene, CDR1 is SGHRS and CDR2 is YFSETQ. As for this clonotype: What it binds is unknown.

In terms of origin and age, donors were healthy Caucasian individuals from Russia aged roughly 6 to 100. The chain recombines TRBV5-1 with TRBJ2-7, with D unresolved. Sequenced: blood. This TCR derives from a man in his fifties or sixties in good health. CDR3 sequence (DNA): TGCGCCAGCAGCACCCAGGCCAGCTCCTACGAGCAGTACTTC. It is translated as CASSTQASSYEQYF.